Below, 10 T cell receptor beta chains from the same sample are listed, as sequenced in a study of cytomegalovirus exposure and HLA in healthy donors. Sequencing was performed with immunoSEQ multiplex PCR; in TCRdb, only in-frame clones are kept and a portion is missing. The table records around 300,000 clones, more than 75% of them present only once. Sample: PBMCs. The receptors were gathered from a woman younger than 35 in good health and CMV-seronegative.

The chain links TRBV30 to TRBJ2-3, with 13 bases that match TRBD2. Trimming took 7 bases from V and 5 from J; bases not matched to a gene: 6. Germline CDR1 reads GTSNPN; CDR2 reads SVGIG (reference sequence). The CDR3 extends over 14 amino acids. DNA for the CDR3: TGTGCCTCTGGACTAGCGGGAGTCTTAGATACGCAGTATTTT. Translation gives CASGLAGVLDTQYF.

This chain joins TRBV4-3 and TRBJ2-3, with D perhaps matching TRBD2 (6 bases). Germline CDR1 LGHNA, CDR2 YSLEER. Trimming left V 0 bases short and J 4 bases short, with 14 bases between. There are 16 residues in the CDR3. In nucleotides, the CDR3 is TGCGCCAGCAGCCAAGAAAGGGCGGGAAGCCCAGATACGCAGTATTTT. Amino acid sequence: CASSQERAGSPDTQYF.

The gene calls are TRBV18 and TRBJ1-1; D is ambiguous. With 6 bases removed from V and 3 bases from J, the gap between germline ends came to 11 bases. The germline CDR1 and CDR2 sequences are KGHSH and LQKENI. The CDR3 extends over 13 amino acids. The CDR3 region is CASSFGIDTEAFF. CDR3 bases: TGTGCCAGCTCTTTCGGGATCGACACTGAAGCTTTCTTT.

This clone occurred a few times. The chain recombines TRBV6-5 with TRBJ1-3, with D tentatively TRBD1 (5 bases). Trimming cost V 11 bases and J 0 bases, with 11 bases left between them. The CDR3 spans 13 residues. In germline, CDR1 is MNHEY, CDR2 SVGAGI. The CDR3 is CAAATDSGNTIYF. CDR3 bases: TGTGCCGCCGCGACAGACTCTGGAAACACCATATATTTT.

The chain joins TRBV4-3 to TRBJ1-4, with unresolved D. CDR3 length: 13 amino acids. Per germline, CDR1 LGHNA and CDR2 YSLEER. V was cut by 1 base and J by 8 bases, with 8 bases left in between. This CDR3 is CASSQGSQEKLFF. Written as DNA, the CDR3 is TGCGCCAGCAGCCAAGGGAGTCAGGAAAAACTGTTTTTT.

This clone was seen a few times. This chain uses TRBV28 with TRBJ1-6; D might be TRBD1 (6 bases). The CDR3 covers 14 residues. The germline V and J ends were trimmed by 3 bases and 9 bases, with 12 bases remaining between them. Germline V gene lookup returns CDR1 MDHEN and CDR2 SYDVKM. CDR3 coding DNA: TGTGCCAGCAGTTTGGACAGCTTGGGTTCACCCCTCCACTTT. The encoded protein is CASSLDSLGSPLHF.

V gene TRBV7-2 combines with J gene TRBJ1-2; D is ambiguous. V lost 5 bases to trimming and J lost 4 bases, with 11 bases between them. Germline loops: CDR1 SGHTA, CDR2 FQGNSA. This CDR3 has 13 amino acids. The CDR3 protein is CASSPRGGYGYTF. DNA of the CDR3: TGTGCCAGCAGCCCCCGCGGTGGCTATGGCTACACCTTC.

The chain joins TRBV5-5 to TRBJ1-5; possibly TRBD1 for D (5 bases). The V gene lost 0 bases and the J gene lost 3 bases, with 16 bases spanning the gap. Germline V gene lookup returns CDR1 SGHKS and CDR2 YYEKEE (reference sequence). CDR3 size: 17 residues. The chain's CDR3 is CASSLVLAGLANQPQHF. The CDR3 region has the DNA TGTGCCAGCAGCTTGGTCTTGGCAGGGCTCGCCAATCAGCCCCAGCATTTT.

The chain employs TRBV6-1 and TRBJ1-2; 8 nucleotides agree with TRBD1. Germline CDR1 is MNHNS and CDR2 is SASEGT. The V gene end was trimmed by 9 bases and the J gene end by 7 bases; junction bases not matched to a gene: 13. CDR3 length equals 14 residues. CDR3 DNA: TGTGCCAGTGAACTACGGACAGGGACGTCTGGCTACACCTTC. Its protein is CASELRTGTSGYTF.

V and J are TRBV9 and TRBJ2-1; 9 positions match TRBD2. This CDR3 spans 19 amino acids. The V segment lost 4 bases and the J segment 2 bases; nucleotides outside the gene matches: 16. Looked up from germline, CDR1 is SGDLS and CDR2 is YYNGEE. Here the CDR3 reads CASSPGLAGEIATYNEQFF. In DNA form, the CDR3 reads TGTGCCAGCAGCCCAGGGTTAGCGGGAGAAATTGCCACCTACAATGAGCAGTTCTTC.